Reported below is one TCR beta chain. Original methodology: Reference gene primer amplification gave estimated nucleated cell counts. TCRdb keeps only in-frame clones here, not all; method: immunoSEQ multiplex PCR. The V and J calls and clone size come from that table; D and trimming were worked out from the DNA. The repertoire holds 200,000 to 250,000 clones, with roughly four fifths as singletons. V shed 7 bases and J shed 3 bases, with 19 bases lying between them. The CDR3 runs to 15 residues. Germline V gene data show CDR1 as WSHSY and CDR2 as SAAADI. The data were taken from a study of blood T cell repertoires in COVID-19. For the study at large: Samples came from the United States, Italy and Spain, spanning acute and convalescent COVID-19.

Patients in Seattle were enrolled during active infection, then followed longitudinally. Sequencing was carried out using peripheral blood. This chain joins TRBV10-2 and TRBJ2-7; no clear D. The origin of this receptor is a woman older than 75 with COVID-19, enrolled during active disease. CDR3 DNA sequence: TGCGCCAGCAAGGTAGGCGTAACAGTAAACTACGAGCAGTACTTC. It encodes CASKVGVTVNYEQYF.